This T cell receptor beta chain originates from a study of cytomegalovirus exposure and HLA in healthy donors. Germline values: CDR1 SGDLS, CDR2 YYNGEE. V dropped 4 bases and J dropped 6 bases, with 14 bases sitting between them. The CDR3 spans 15 residues. A note on this clone: As yet, its antigen is unknown.

The PCR was carried out with 60 Vbeta primers and 13 Jbeta primers. The data were produced by immunoSEQ multiplex PCR, yet TCRdb's version contains in-frame clones alone and is incomplete. Of roughly 130,000 clones in the sample, about four fifths were seen once. Study-wide findings and caveats: Prediction of most subjects' HLA-A and HLA-B alleles by TCR beta sequences was reportedly accurate. Per a later analysis, HLA-associated TCR beta chains showed more clonal expansion than other, equally common TCR beta chains.

The clonotype comes from a woman in her forties in good health and CMV-seronegative. This chain connects TRBV9 to TRBJ1-6, with D possibly matching TRBD1 (5 bases). Sequencing was done on a sample of PBMCs. CDR3 residues: CASSPTGHFNSPLHF. The DNA of the CDR3 is TGTGCCAGCAGCCCTACCGGACACTTTAATTCACCCCTCCACTTT.